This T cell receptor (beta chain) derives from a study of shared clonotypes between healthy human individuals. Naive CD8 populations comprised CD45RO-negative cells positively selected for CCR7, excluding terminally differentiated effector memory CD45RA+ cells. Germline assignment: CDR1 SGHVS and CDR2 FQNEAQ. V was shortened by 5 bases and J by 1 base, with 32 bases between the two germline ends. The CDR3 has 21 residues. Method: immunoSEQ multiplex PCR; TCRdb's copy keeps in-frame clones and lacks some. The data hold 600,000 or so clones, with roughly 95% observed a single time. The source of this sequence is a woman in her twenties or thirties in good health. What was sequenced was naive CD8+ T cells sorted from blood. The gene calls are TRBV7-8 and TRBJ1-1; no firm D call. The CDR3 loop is CASSKLPGYNIGKNRNTEAFF. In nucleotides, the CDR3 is TGTGCCAGCAGCAAACTACCGGGATACAACATCGGAAAAAACAGGAACACTGAAGCTTTCTTT.